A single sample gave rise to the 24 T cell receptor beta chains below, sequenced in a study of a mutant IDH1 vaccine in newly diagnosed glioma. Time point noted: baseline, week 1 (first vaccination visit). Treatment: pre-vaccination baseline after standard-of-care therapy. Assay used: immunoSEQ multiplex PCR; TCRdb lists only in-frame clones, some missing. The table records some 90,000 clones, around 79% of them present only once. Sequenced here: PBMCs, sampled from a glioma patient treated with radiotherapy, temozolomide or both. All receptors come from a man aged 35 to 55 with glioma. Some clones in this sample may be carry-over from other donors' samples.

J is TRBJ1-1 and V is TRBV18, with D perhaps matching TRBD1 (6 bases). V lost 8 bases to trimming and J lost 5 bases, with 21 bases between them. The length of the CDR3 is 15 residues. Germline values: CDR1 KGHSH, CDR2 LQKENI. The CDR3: CASTPGGGSGTEAFF. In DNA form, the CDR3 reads TGTGCCAGCACCCCGGGGGGGGGCTCAGGGACTGAAGCTTTCTTT. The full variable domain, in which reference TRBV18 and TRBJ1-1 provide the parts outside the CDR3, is NAGVMQNPRHLVRRRGQEARLRCSPMKGHSHVYWYRQLPEEGLKFMVYLQKENIIDESGMPKERFSAEFPKEGPSILRIQQVVRGDSAAYFCASTPGGGSGTEAFFGQGTRLTVV.

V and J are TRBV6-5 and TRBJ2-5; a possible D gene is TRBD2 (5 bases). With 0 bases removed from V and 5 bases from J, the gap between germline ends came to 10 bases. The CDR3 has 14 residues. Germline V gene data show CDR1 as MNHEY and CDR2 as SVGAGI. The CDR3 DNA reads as TGTGCCAGCAGTTACTCTGGGAGTGGGGAGACCCAGTACTTC. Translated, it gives CASSYSGSGETQYF.

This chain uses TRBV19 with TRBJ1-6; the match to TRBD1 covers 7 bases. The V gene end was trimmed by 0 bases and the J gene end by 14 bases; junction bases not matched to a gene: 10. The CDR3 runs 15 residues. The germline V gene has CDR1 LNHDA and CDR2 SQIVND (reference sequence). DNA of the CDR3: TGTGCCAGTAGTATAGAAGGACAGGATCCTTTGACCCTCCACTTT. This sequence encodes CASSIEGQDPLTLHF.

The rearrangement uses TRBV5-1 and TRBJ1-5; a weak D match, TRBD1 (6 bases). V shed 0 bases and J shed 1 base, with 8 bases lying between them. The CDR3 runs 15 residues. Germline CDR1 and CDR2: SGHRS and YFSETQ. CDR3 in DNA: TGCGCCAGCAGCTTGGCCGGACAGAGCAATCAGCCCCAGCATTTT. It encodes CASSLAGQSNQPQHF.

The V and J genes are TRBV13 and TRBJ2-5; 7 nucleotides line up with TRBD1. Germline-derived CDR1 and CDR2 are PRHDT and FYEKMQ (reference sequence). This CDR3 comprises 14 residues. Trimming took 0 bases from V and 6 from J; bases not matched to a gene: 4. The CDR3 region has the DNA TGTGCCAGCAGCTTAGGACAGGGGATGAAGACCCAGTACTTC. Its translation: CASSLGQGMKTQYF.

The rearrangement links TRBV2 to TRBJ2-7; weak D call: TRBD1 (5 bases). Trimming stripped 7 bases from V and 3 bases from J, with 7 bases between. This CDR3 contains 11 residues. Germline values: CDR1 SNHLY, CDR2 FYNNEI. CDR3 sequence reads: CASNRGYEQYF. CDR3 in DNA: TGTGCCAGCAATAGGGGCTACGAGCAGTACTTC. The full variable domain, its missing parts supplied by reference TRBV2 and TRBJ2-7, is EPEVTQTPSHQVTQMGQEVILRCVPISNHLYFYWYRQILGQKVEFLVSFYNNEISEKSEIFDDQFSVERPDGSNFTLKIRSTKLEDSAMYFCASNRGYEQYFGPGTRLTVT.

For the CDR3, the DNA is TGTGCCAGCAGCTTTCTCGCCGACAGGGAACTGGGCTACACCTTC. It encodes CASSFLADRELGYTF. The rearrangement links TRBV7-8 to TRBJ1-2; 7 nucleotides line up with TRBD1. The CDR3 has 15 residues. With V trimmed by 3 bases and J by 8 bases, 12 bases remained unmatched. CDR1 is SGHVS and CDR2 is FQNEAQ in the germline V gene.

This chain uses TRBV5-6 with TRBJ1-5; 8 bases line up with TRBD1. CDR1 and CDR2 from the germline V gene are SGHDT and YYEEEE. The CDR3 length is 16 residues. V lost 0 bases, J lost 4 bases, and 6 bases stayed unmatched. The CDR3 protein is CASSLGHGTGNQPQHF. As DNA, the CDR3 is TGTGCCAGCAGCTTGGGGCACGGGACAGGTAATCAGCCCCAGCATTTT.

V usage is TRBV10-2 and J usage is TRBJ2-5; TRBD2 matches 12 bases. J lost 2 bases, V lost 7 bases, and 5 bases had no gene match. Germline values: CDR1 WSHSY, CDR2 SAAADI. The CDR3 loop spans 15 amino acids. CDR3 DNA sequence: TGCGCCAGCAACTCCGGACTAGCGGGGCAAGAGACCCAGTACTTC. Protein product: CASNSGLAGQETQYF.

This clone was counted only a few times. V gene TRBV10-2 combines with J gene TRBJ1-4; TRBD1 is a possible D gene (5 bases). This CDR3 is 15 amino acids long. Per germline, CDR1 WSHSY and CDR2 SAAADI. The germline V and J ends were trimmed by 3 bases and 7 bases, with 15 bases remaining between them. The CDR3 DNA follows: TGCGCCAGCAGTGAAGTGCAGGGCGGGCTTGAAAAACTGTTTTTT. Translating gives CASSEVQGGLEKLFF.

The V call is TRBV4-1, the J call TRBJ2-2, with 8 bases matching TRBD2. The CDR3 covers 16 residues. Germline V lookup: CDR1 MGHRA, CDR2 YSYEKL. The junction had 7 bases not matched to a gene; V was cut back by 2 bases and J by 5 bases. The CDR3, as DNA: TGCGCCAGCAGCCAACCGGGCGGGGGGCCGACCGGGGAGCTGTTTTTT. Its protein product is CASSQPGGGPTGELFF.

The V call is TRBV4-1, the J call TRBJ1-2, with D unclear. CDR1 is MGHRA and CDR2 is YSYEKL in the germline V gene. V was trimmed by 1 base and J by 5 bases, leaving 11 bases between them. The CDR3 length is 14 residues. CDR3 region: CASSQVPVPYGYTF. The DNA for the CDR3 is TGCGCCAGCAGCCAAGTGCCCGTCCCTTATGGCTACACCTTC.

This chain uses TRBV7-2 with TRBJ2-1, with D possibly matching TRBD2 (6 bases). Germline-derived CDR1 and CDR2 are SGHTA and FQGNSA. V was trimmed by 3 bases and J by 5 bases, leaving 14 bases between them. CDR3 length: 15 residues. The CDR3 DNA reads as TGTGCCAGCAGCTTTCGGGGGACCCAAAACAATGAGCAGTTCTTC. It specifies CASSFRGTQNNEQFF.

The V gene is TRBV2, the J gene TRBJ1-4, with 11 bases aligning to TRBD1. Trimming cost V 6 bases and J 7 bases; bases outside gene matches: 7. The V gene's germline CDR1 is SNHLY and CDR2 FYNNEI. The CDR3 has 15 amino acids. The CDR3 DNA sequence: TGTGCCAGCAGCGGACAGGGGGCTGGGGGTGAAAAACTGTTTTTT. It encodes CASSGQGAGGEKLFF.

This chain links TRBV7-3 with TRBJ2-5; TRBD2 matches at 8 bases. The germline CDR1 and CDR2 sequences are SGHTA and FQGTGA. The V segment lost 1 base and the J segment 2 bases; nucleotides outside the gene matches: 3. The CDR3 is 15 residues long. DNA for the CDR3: TGTGCCAGCAGCTTAATCGGGGGGGATCAAGAGACCCAGTACTTC. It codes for CASSLIGGDQETQYF.

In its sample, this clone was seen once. CDR3 in amino acids: CASSPQGRSNQPQHF. CDR3 bases: TGTGCCAGCAGTCCCCAGGGCAGGAGCAATCAGCCCCAGCATTTT. The chain links TRBV6-5 to TRBJ1-5, with D possibly matching TRBD1 (5 bases). The CDR3 spans 15 residues. V was trimmed by 5 bases and J by 1 base, leaving 12 bases between them. In germline, CDR1 is MNHEY, CDR2 SVGAGI.

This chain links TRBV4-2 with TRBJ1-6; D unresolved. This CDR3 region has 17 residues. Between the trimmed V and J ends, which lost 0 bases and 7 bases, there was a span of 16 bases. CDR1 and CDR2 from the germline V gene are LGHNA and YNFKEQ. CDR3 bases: TGTGCCAGCAGCCAAGAACCCCGGGGAGGGCTAAATTCACCCCTCCACTTT. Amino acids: CASSQEPRGGLNSPLHF.

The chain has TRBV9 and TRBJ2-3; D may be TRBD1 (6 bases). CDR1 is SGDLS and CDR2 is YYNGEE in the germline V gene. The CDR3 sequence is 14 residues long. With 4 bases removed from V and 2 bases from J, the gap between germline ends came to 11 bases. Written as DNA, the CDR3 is TGTGCCAGCAGCTCCCGACAGGCCACAGATACGCAGTATTTT. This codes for CASSSRQATDTQYF.

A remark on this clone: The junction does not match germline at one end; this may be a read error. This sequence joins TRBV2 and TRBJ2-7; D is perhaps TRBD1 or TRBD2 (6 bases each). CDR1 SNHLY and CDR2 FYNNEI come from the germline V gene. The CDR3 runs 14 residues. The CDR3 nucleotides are TGTGCCAGCAGAGAAGGTCGGGGGCTCGGGGAGCAGTACTTC. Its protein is CASREGRGLGEQYF. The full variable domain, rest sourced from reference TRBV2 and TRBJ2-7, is EPEVTQTPSHQVTQMGQEVILRCVPISNHLYFYWYRQILGQKVEFLVSFYNNEISEKSEIFDDQFSVERPDGSNFTLKIRSTKLEDSAMYFCASREGRGLGEQYFGPGTRLTVT.

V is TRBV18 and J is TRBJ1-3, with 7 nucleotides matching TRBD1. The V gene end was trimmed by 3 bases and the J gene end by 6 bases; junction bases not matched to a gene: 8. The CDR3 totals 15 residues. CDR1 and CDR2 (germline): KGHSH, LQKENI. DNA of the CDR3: TGTGCCAGCTCACCTGAGGGGGCATTCGTAAACACCATATATTTT. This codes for CASSPEGAFVNTIYF.

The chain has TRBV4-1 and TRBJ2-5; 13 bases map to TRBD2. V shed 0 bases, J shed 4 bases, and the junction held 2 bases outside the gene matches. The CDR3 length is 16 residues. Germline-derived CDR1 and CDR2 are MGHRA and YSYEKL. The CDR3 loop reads CASSQERTSGRETQYF. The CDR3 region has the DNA TGCGCCAGCAGCCAAGAGAGGACTAGCGGGAGAGAGACCCAGTACTTC.

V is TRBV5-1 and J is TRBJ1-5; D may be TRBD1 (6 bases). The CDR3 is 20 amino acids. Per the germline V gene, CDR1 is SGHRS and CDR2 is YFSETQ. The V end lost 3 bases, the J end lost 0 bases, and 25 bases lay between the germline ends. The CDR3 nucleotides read TGCGCCAGCAGCTCAAAACAGGGTACCTTCGCGGGATTTAGCAATCAGCCCCAGCATTTT. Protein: CASSSKQGTFAGFSNQPQHF.

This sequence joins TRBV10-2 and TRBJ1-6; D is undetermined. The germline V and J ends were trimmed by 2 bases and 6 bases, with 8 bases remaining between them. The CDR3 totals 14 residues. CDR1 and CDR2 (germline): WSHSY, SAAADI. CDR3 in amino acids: CASSEGQINSPLHF. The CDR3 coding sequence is TGCGCCAGCAGTGAGGGGCAGATTAATTCACCCCTCCACTTT.

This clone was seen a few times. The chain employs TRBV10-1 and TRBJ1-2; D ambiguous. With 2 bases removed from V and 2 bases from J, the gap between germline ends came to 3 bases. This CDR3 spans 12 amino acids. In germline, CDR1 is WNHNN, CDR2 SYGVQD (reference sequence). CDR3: CASSEGNYGYTF. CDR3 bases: TGCGCCAGCAGTGAGGGGAACTATGGCTACACCTTC.